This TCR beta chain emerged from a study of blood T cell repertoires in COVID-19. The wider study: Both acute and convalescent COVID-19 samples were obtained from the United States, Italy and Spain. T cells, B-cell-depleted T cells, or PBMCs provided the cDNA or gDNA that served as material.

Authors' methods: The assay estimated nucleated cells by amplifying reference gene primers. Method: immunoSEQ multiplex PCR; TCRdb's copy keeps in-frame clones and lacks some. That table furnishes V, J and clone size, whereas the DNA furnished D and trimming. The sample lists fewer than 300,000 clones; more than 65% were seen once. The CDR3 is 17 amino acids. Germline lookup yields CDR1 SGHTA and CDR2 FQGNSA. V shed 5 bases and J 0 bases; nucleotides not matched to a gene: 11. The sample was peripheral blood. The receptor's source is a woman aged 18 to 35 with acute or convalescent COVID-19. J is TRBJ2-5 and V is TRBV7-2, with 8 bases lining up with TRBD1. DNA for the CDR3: TGTGCCAGCAGCCCCCGGACAGGGACCGGGTACCAAGAGACCCAGTACTTC. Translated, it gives CASSPRTGTGYQETQYF.